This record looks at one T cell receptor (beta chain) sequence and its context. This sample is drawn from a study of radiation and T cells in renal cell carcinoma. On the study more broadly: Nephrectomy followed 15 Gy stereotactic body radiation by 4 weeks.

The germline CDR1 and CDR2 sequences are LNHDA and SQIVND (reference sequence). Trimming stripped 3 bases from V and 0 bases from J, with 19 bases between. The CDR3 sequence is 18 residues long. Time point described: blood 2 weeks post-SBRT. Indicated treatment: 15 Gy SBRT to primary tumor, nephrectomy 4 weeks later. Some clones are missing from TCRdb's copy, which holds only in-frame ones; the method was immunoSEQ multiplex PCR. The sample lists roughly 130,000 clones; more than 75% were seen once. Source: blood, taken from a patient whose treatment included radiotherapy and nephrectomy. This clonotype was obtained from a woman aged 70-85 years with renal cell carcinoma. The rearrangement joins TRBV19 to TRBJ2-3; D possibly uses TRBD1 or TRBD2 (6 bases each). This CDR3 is CASSIPLAGTTSTDTQYF. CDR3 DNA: TGTGCCAGTAGTATTCCTCTGGCGGGGACAACTAGCACAGATACGCAGTATTTT.